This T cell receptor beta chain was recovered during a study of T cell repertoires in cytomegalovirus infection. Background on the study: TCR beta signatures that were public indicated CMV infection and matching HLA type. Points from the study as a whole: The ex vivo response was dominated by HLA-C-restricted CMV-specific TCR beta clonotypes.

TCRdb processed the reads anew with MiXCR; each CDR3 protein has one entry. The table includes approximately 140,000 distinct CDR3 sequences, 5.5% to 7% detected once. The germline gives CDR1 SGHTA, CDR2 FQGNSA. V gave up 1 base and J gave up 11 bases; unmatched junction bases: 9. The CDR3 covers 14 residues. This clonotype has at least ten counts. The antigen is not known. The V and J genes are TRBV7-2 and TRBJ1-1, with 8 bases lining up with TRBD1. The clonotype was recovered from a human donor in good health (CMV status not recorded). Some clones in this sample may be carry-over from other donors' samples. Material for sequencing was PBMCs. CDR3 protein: CASSLGGQVIDAFF. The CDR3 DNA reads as TGTGCCAGCAGCTTAGGGGGACAGGTGATAGACGCTTTCTTT.